The source of this TCR beta chain is a study of blood T cells in healthy people across ages. General study findings and limits: Estimated diversity, derived from one million T cells, was regarded as an underestimate.

As concerns this clonotype: Its target is unknown.

Sample-barcoded 5' priming and a J-beta primer mix drove a second PCR of roughly 7 to 11 cycles. TCRdb re-analysed the 5' RACE reads in MiXCR, keeping a single row per CDR3 protein. This table has about 690,000 distinct CDR3 sequences, roughly 43% appearing once. Germline values: CDR1 ENHRY, CDR2 SYGVKD. CDR3 length equals 14 residues. V usage is TRBV10-3 and J usage is TRBJ2-1, with D uncertain. The closer fit of TRBJ2-7 to the DNA end suggests the J call may be wrong. Sequencing input: blood. The sequence derives from a man at least 80 years old in good health. CDR3 region: CAIREGEAYNEQYF. CDR3 bases: TGTGCCATCAGGGAAGGAGAGGCGTACAATGAGCAGTACTTC.